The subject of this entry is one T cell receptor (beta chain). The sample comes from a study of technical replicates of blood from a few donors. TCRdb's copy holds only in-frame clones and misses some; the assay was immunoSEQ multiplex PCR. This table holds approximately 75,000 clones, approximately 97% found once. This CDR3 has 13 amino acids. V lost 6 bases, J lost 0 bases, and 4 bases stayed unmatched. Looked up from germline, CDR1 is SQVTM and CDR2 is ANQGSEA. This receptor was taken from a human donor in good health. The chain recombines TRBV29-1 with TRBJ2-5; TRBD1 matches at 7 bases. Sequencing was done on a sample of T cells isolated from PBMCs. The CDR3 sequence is CSVAGQDQETQYF. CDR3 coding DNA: TGCAGCGTCGCTGGACAGGACCAAGAGACCCAGTACTTC.